The T cell receptor (beta chain) under discussion was sequenced for a study of blood T cell repertoires in COVID-19. The wider study: Spain, Italy and the United States supplied samples that represented acute and convalescent COVID-19. T cells, B-cell-depleted T cells, or PBMCs provided the cDNA or gDNA that served as material.

V was cut by 9 bases and J by 12 bases, with 17 bases left in between. The CDR3 spans 11 residues. Germline V CDR1 and CDR2: LNHDA, SQIVND (reference sequence). In the authors' workflow: The authors estimated nucleated cell counts from reference gene primer amplification. Data came from immunoSEQ multiplex PCR; TCRdb stores just in-frame clones and leaves some out. V and J calls plus clone size are reproduced from that table; the DNA served to infer D and trimming. This sample has fewer than 250,000 clones, with more than 85% found just once. Source material: peripheral blood. The clonotype originates from a man aged 30 to 39 with acute or convalescent COVID-19. V and J are TRBV19 and TRBJ1-2; D unresolved. In nucleotides, the CDR3 is TGTGCCAGCTCACCCGCCTCGGGTCACACCTTC. Translation: CASSPASGHTF.